This T cell receptor (beta chain) was sequenced during a study of T cell responses to AZD1222 COVID-19 vaccine. Germline values: CDR1 SGHVS, CDR2 FQNEAQ. The CDR3 consists of 16 residues. J lost 5 bases, V lost 7 bases, and 16 bases had no gene match. Study results and caveats: Every sample of the repertoires postdated the peak T cell response. Females made up more of the donors, who were largely white British, and clonal diversity may have come out too low.

Worth noting for this clone: Antigen: not known.

Clones were read by immunoSEQ multiplex PCR, and TCRdb kept only the in-frame ones, dropping some. The sample shows roughly 150,000 clones, roughly 88% of them seen only once. The material sequenced was peripheral blood, taken on day 0 of AZD1222 vaccination. The source is an adult in good health. This chain joins TRBV7-8 and TRBJ2-5; 7 bases align to TRBD2. As DNA, the CDR3 is TGTGCCAGCAACCCGTCGAGACTAAAGGGAGGGGAGACCCAGTACTTC. Translated: CASNPSRLKGGETQYF.